A selection of T cell receptor beta chains follows, all from one sample in a study of blood T cells in healthy people across ages. Via MiXCR, TCRdb re-called the 5' RACE reads, giving one row per CDR3 protein. Here the sample spans nearly 1 million distinct CDR3 sequences, roughly 50% being singletons. Specimen: blood. The receptors come from a woman in her sixties or seventies in good health. The CDR3 runs from the conserved cysteine through the conserved F or W. The D gene is left open where the match is weak. Only some rows state a clone size, as once, few, many or a class for expanded clones.

v_gene	abundance	len	j_gene	d_gene	CDR3nt	CDR3aa
TRBV6-5	-	15	TRBJ2-7	-	TGTGCCAGCAGGCTGGGGGACGCGCTCTCCTACGAGCAGTACTTC	CASRLGDALSYEQYF
TRBV11-1	-	12	TRBJ2-7	-	TGTGCCAGCAGCTTAGACCCCCCTAAGCAGTACTTC	CASSLDPPKQYF
TRBV27	-	15	TRBJ2-3	TRBD2	TGTGCCAGCAGTTTGGGATCGGGAGGATGGGATACGCAGTATTTT	CASSLGSGGWDTQYF
TRBV10-3	-	14	TRBJ1-1	TRBD1	TGTGCCATCACTGCGGGACAGCATAACACTGAAGCTTTCTTT	CAITAGQHNTEAFF
TRBV10-3	-	14	TRBJ1-4	TRBD1	TGTGCCATCAGTGGGGACAGCCCGCTCGAAAAACTGTTTTTT	CAISGDSPLEKLFF
TRBV11-2	-	19	TRBJ1-1	-	TGTGCCAGCAGCTTAAAGCCGGGTAGGGGTCTAAGATTCGGCACTGAAGCTTTCTTT	CASSLKPGRGLRFGTEAFF
TRBV29-1	-	14	TRBJ2-1	TRBD2	TGCAGCGTCCGGACTAGCGGGAGGCACAATGAGCAGTTCTTC	CSVRTSGRHNEQFF
TRBV18	few	19	TRBJ2-3	TRBD2	TGTGCCAGCTCACCAACGGTACGATCACGGACTAGCGGCACAGATACGCAGTATTTT	CASSPTVRSRTSGTDTQYF
TRBV2	few	15	TRBJ2-5	-	TGTGCCAGCAGTGGGCTGGGAAGCGGCCAAGAGACCCAGTACTTC	CASSGLGSGQETQYF
TRBV3-1	few	16	TRBJ2-4	-	TGTGCCAGCAGCCCCATGGGGCAGGGGCCCAAAAACATTCAGTACTTC	CASSPMGQGPKNIQYF
TRBV4-1	-	15	TRBJ2-7	-	TGCGCCAGCAGCCAAGATACTAGCTACTCCTACGAGCAGTACTTC	CASSQDTSYSYEQYF
TRBV14	-	13	TRBJ2-5	-	TGTGCCAGCAGCCCTTCAATTTCGGGGACCCAGTACTTC	CASSPSISGTQYF
TRBV10-2	few	16	TRBJ2-3	TRBD2	TGCGCCAGCAGTGAGACTAGCGGGAGGGCTACAGATACGCAGTATTTT	CASSETSGRATDTQYF